This is a list of T cell receptor beta chains from one sample in a study of blood T cell repertoires in COVID-19. Measured with immunoSEQ multiplex PCR; TCRdb has only the in-frame clones, and not every one. The data show roughly 220,000 clones, 84% seen once. Sample: peripheral blood. The receptors come from a woman under 40 who had recovered from COVID-19. The CDR3 runs from the conserved cysteine through the conserved F or W. D genes are given only for firm matches. Size is stated for part of the rows, as once, few or many counts, or as a class when the clone is expanded.

d_gene	abundance	v_gene	j_gene	len	CDR3aa	CDR3nt
TRBD1	.	TRBV9	TRBJ2-1	15	CASSVGGQGAREQFF	TGTGCCAGCAGCGTAGGGGGTCAGGGGGCCCGTGAGCAGTTCTTC
TRBD1	.	TRBV29-1	TRBJ2-2	14	CSGGTGGGGGELFF	TGCAGCGGTGGGACAGGGGGCGGAGGCGGGGAGCTGTTTTTT
TRBD1	.	TRBV11-3	TRBJ2-1	14	CASSGPGQGGEQFF	TGTGCCAGCAGCGGCCCGGGACAGGGGGGTGAGCAGTTCTTC
.	few	TRBV29-1	TRBJ1-3	12	CSVGSSGNTIYF	TGCAGCGTTGGGAGCTCTGGAAACACCATATATTTT
TRBD1	.	TRBV18	TRBJ2-7	15	CASSPLGQGGDEQYF	TGTGCCAGCTCACCTCTAGGACAGGGGGGCGACGAGCAGTACTTC
.	.	TRBV6-5	TRBJ1-1	14	CASRTTGLNTEAFF	TGTGCCAGCAGGACGACGGGTTTGAACACTGAAGCTTTCTTT
TRBD1	few	TRBV19	TRBJ1-1	13	CASSSTGGTEAFF	TGTGCCAGTAGTTCTACAGGGGGGACTGAAGCTTTCTTT
TRBD1	.	TRBV7-9	TRBJ1-6	16	CASSYGQGAPDSPLHF	TGTGCCAGCAGCTACGGACAGGGGGCCCCGGATTCACCCCTCCACTTT
.	.	TRBV29-1	TRBJ1-2	15	CSVEEGRGTGYGYTF	TGCAGCGTTGAAGAGGGCAGGGGCACGGGCTATGGCTACACCTTC
.	.	TRBV7-3	TRBJ2-1	16	CASSLIRGNTSNEQFF	TGTGCCAGCAGCTTAATAAGAGGGAACACATCCAATGAGCAGTTCTTC
.	.	TRBV7-8	TRBJ1-5	16	CASSLARFFSNQPQHF	TGTGCCAGCAGCTTAGCCAGATTCTTTAGCAATCAGCCCCAGCATTTT
TRBD2	few	TRBV18	TRBJ2-1	15	CASSPPSGSDNEQFF	TGTGCCAGCTCACCACCTAGCGGGAGCGACAATGAGCAGTTCTTC
TRBD1	.	TRBV5-4	TRBJ2-7	15	CASSFPRTGAYEQYF	TGTGCCAGCAGCTTCCCACGGACAGGTGCCTACGAGCAGTACTTC
.	.	TRBV27	TRBJ2-5	11	CASTSEETQYF	TGTGCCAGCACTTCGGAAGAGACCCAGTACTTC
TRBD1	.	TRBV6-6	TRBJ1-4	14	CASSPGTGSEKLFF	TGTGCCAGCAGTCCCGGGACAGGAAGCGAAAAACTGTTTTTT
.	.	TRBV11-3	TRBJ2-5	14	CASSLLGDQETQYF	TGTGCCAGCAGCTTGCTGGGAGACCAAGAGACCCAGTACTTC
TRBD2	.	TRBV12-5	TRBJ2-1	17	CASGLLLGLAGENEQFF	TGTGCTAGTGGTTTGCTATTAGGACTAGCGGGAGAGAATGAGCAGTTCTTC
TRBD2	.	TRBV4-2	TRBJ2-1	20	CASSPSGRATPGDPGHEQFF	TGTGCCAGCAGCCCTAGCGGGAGAGCTACTCCCGGCGATCCCGGGCATGAGCAGTTCTTC
TRBD2	once	TRBV11-2	TRBJ2-2	16	CASTFGLAGGAGELFF	TGTGCCAGCACCTTCGGGCTAGCGGGTGGGGCCGGGGAGCTGTTTTTT
.	.	TRBV7-3	TRBJ2-3	13	CASSLGTTDTQYF	TGTGCCAGCAGCTTAGGGACAACAGATACGCAGTATTTT
TRBD1	.	TRBV9	TRBJ2-7	14	CASSAPGTGPEQYF	TGTGCCAGCAGCGCCCCCGGGACAGGGCCCGAGCAGTACTTC
.	.	TRBV7-7	TRBJ2-5	14	CASSSLGTSETQYF	TGTGCCAGCAGCTCCTTGGGGACATCCGAGACCCAGTACTTC
.	.	TRBV7-3	TRBJ2-5	15	CASSPLVEGWKTQYF	TGTGCCAGCAGCCCCCTGGTAGAGGGCTGGAAGACCCAGTACTTC
TRBD1	.	TRBV29-1	TRBJ2-5	14	CSVVHQGAAETQYF	TGCAGCGTTGTACATCAGGGGGCGGCAGAGACCCAGTACTTC
TRBD2	.	TRBV7-8	TRBJ2-2	15	CASSKTSGRTGELFF	TGTGCCAGCAGCAAGACTAGCGGGAGAACAGGGGAGCTGTTTTTT
TRBD2	.	TRBV28	TRBJ2-1	16	CASSTVTSGRVIEQFF	TGTGCCAGCAGTACCGTGACTAGCGGGAGGGTGATTGAGCAGTTCTTC
TRBD1	.	TRBV28	TRBJ1-6	15	CASSTIDRDGSPLHF	TGTGCCAGCAGCACAATAGACAGGGACGGTTCACCCCTCCACTTT
TRBD1	.	TRBV5-1	TRBJ2-7	16	CASSWTGGTYGYEQYF	TGCGCCAGCAGCTGGACAGGGGGCACCTATGGCTACGAGCAGTACTTC
.	.	TRBV4-1	TRBJ1-5	17	CASSQVSQRGSNQPQHF	TGCGCCAGCAGCCAAGTGTCGCAGCGGGGATCCAATCAGCCCCAGCATTTT
.	.	TRBV28	TRBJ1-5	16	CASSLDGGVISLSQHF	TGTGCCAGCAGTCTGGACGGCGGGGTTATCTCTCTGTCCCAGCATTTT
TRBD1	.	TRBV29-1	TRBJ2-1	15	CSVVGWTGDYNEQFF	TGCAGCGTTGTAGGGTGGACAGGGGACTACAATGAGCAGTTCTTC
TRBD1	.	TRBV6-5	TRBJ2-2	14	CASRGQGYTGELFF	TGTGCCAGCAGGGGACAGGGGTACACCGGGGAGCTGTTTTTT
TRBD1	once	TRBV30	TRBJ1-2	13	CAWTLDRGNGYTF	TGTGCCTGGACCCTTGACAGGGGGAATGGCTACACCTTC
.	.	TRBV7-9	TRBJ1-2	14	CASSLGYRARGYTF	TGTGCCAGCAGCTTAGGTTACAGGGCCCGTGGCTACACCTTC
.	.	TRBV28	TRBJ1-2	14	CASSPRGFFYGYTF	TGTGCCAGCAGCCCCCGAGGGTTCTTCTATGGCTACACCTTC
.	.	TRBV3-1/TRBV3-2	TRBJ2-7	14	CASSQAIFTYEQYF	TGTGCCAGCAGCCAAGCTATCTTCACCTACGAGCAGTACTTC
.	.	TRBV19	TRBJ2-2	16	CASSIVLGAVTGELFF	TGTGCCAGTAGTATCGTTCTGGGGGCGGTCACCGGGGAGCTGTTTTTT
.	.	TRBV11-3	TRBJ1-3	19	CASSLAGTQGLQSGNTIYF	TGTGCCAGCAGCTTAGCAGGGACCCAGGGGCTTCAGTCAGGAAACACCATATATTTT
TRBD2	.	TRBV30	TRBJ2-3	17	CAWSDNWAGGSTDTQYF	TGTGCCTGGAGTGATAATTGGGCGGGAGGTTCCACAGATACGCAGTATTTT
TRBD2	.	TRBV24-1	TRBJ2-1	14	CATSLAGVVNEQFF	TGTGCCACCTCATTAGCGGGAGTAGTCAATGAGCAGTTCTTC
TRBD1	.	TRBV7-8	TRBJ2-6	16	CASSLTGGSGANVLTF	TGTGCCAGCAGCTTAACAGGGGGCTCTGGGGCCAACGTCCTGACTTTC
.	.	TRBV15	TRBJ1-1	14	CATSRVLKNTEAFF	TGTGCCACCAGCAGGGTCCTAAAGAACACTGAAGCTTTCTTT
.	.	TRBV24-1	TRBJ2-7	18	CATSDFERNRVIGYEQYF	TGTGCCACCAGTGATTTCGAAAGGAACAGGGTAATTGGCTACGAGCAGTACTTC
.	.	TRBV5-1	TRBJ1-3	15	CASRPRAYSGNTIYF	TGCGCCAGCAGACCCAGGGCTTACTCTGGAAACACCATATATTTT
TRBD2	.	TRBV28	TRBJ2-2	19	CASSLVGRTSRSLGGELFF	TGTGCCAGCAGTTTAGTTGGGCGGACTAGCAGGTCCCTGGGCGGGGAGCTGTTTTTT
TRBD2	.	TRBV4-2	TRBJ2-6	21	CASSQGFEALAGGAGANVLTF	TGTGCCAGCAGCCAAGGGTTTGAGGCGCTAGCGGGAGGAGCTGGGGCCAACGTCCTGACTTTC
TRBD1	.	TRBV27	TRBJ2-7	14	CASSRGTGEYEQYF	TGTGCCAGCAGTCGGGGGACAGGGGAATACGAGCAGTACTTC
.	.	TRBV6-5	TRBJ2-7	13	CASSSGLYYEQYF	TGTGCCAGCAGCTCGGGACTTTACTACGAGCAGTACTTC
TRBD1	.	TRBV2	TRBJ2-2	14	CASGGQGTTGELFF	TGTGCCAGCGGGGGACAGGGAACCACCGGGGAGCTGTTTTTT
.	once	TRBV6-1	TRBJ1-1	16	CASSESVRSSNTEAFF	TGTGCCAGCAGTGAGTCGGTCAGGTCTTCGAACACTGAAGCTTTCTTT
.	.	TRBV6-1	TRBJ1-1	12	CASSERPREAFF	TGTGCCAGCAGTGAAAGGCCAAGGGAGGCTTTCTTT
.	.	TRBV12-3/TRBV12-4	TRBJ2-1	13	CASSLVPQGEQFF	TGTGCCAGCAGTTTGGTCCCTCAGGGAGAGCAGTTCTTC
.	.	TRBV6-6	TRBJ2-2	12	CASSYRTGELFF	TGTGCCAGCAGTTACCGGACCGGGGAGCTGTTTTTT
TRBD1	.	TRBV18	TRBJ2-7	15	CASSPAGTGFYEQYF	TGTGCCAGCTCACCAGCCGGGACAGGGTTCTACGAGCAGTACTTC
.	.	TRBV20-1	TRBJ2-7	12	CSASRTFYEQYF	TGCAGTGCTAGTCGGACTTTCTACGAGCAGTACTTC
TRBD1	.	TRBV27	TRBJ1-1	13	CASSITGGTEAFF	TGTGCCAGCAGTATTACAGGGGGCACTGAAGCTTTCTTT
TRBD1	.	TRBV19	TRBJ1-1	14	CASSPDRGSAEAFF	TGTGCCAGTAGTCCGGACAGGGGAAGCGCTGAAGCTTTCTTT